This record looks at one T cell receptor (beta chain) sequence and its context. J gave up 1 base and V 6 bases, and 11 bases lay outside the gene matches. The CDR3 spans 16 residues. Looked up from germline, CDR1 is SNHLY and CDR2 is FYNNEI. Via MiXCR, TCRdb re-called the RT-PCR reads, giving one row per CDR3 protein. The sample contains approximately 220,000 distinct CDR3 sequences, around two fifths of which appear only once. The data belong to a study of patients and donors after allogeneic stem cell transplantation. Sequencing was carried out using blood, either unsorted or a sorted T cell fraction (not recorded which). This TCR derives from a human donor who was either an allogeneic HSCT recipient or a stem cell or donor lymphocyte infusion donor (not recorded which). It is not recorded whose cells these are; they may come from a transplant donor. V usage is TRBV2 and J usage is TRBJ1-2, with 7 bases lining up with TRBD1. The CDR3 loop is CASSADRLTLNYGYTF. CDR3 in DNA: TGTGCCAGCAGCGCGGACAGGTTGACACTTAACTATGGCTACACCTTC.